Listed below are T cell receptor beta chains from one sample, sequenced in a study of blood T cell repertoires in COVID-19. The table came from immunoSEQ multiplex PCR; TCRdb's copy has only in-frame clones and leaves some out. In the table there are around 250,000 clones, approximately 81% of which are singletons. The sample consisted of peripheral blood. The receptor source for this set is a woman aged 18-35 years with acute or convalescent COVID-19. Both conserved end residues are part of each CDR3. The D gene is left open where the match is weak. The size field is filled for only some rows; it gives once, few, many or a size class.

v_call: TRBV28
d_call: TRBD2
clone_size: .
j_call: TRBJ2-3
cdr3_nt: TGTGCCAGCAGTCCCCGGGGGGTACCTAGCACAGATACGCAGTATTTT
cdr3_aa: CASSPRGVPSTDTQYF

v_call: TRBV2
d_call: TRBD1
clone_size: .
j_call: TRBJ1-1
cdr3_nt: TGTGCCAGCAGTGGGGGACAGGGGAGAAGCACTGAAGCTTTCTTT
cdr3_aa: CASSGGQGRSTEAFF

v_call: TRBV11-2
d_call: .
clone_size: once
j_call: TRBJ2-1
cdr3_nt: TGTGCCAGCAGCTTAGAGGCCTCTAGCGACTACAATGAGCAGTTCTTC
cdr3_aa: CASSLEASSDYNEQFF

v_call: TRBV12-3/TRBV12-4
d_call: .
clone_size: .
j_call: TRBJ2-7
cdr3_nt: TGTGCCAGCAGTTTAGGGCCCCTGGAGGAGCAGTACTTC
cdr3_aa: CASSLGPLEEQYF

v_call: TRBV10-3
d_call: .
clone_size: .
j_call: TRBJ2-7
cdr3_nt: TGTGCCATCAGTGAAGGGGGACAAGGGGGATACGAGCAGTACTTC
cdr3_aa: CAISEGGQGGYEQYF

v_call: TRBV28
d_call: TRBD1
clone_size: few
j_call: TRBJ2-7
cdr3_nt: TGTGCCAGCAGTACAACCGGGACAGGGACCTACGAGCAGTACTTC
cdr3_aa: CASSTTGTGTYEQYF

v_call: TRBV24-1
d_call: .
clone_size: .
j_call: TRBJ2-3
cdr3_nt: TGTGCCACCAGTGGCGGGACTGGTATTCCAGATACGCAGTATTTT
cdr3_aa: CATSGGTGIPDTQYF

v_call: TRBV6-5
d_call: .
clone_size: .
j_call: TRBJ1-4
cdr3_nt: TGTGCCAGCAGTCGACAGCCGGTTAATGAAAAACTGTTTTTT
cdr3_aa: CASSRQPVNEKLFF

v_call: TRBV14
d_call: TRBD1
clone_size: .
j_call: TRBJ1-4
cdr3_nt: TGTGCCAGCAGCCGGAACACAGGGGGGGGAGAAAAACTGTTTTTT
cdr3_aa: CASSRNTGGGEKLFF

v_call: TRBV5-1
d_call: TRBD1
clone_size: .
j_call: TRBJ1-1
cdr3_nt: TGCGCCAGCAGCTTGGCCCGGGACAGTGAAGCTTTCTTT
cdr3_aa: CASSLARDSEAFF

v_call: TRBV30
d_call: TRBD1
clone_size: .
j_call: TRBJ1-5
cdr3_nt: TGTGCCTGGAGTGTCCGGACAGGCTCTTTCCTCAATCAGCCCCAGCATTTT
cdr3_aa: CAWSVRTGSFLNQPQHF

v_call: TRBV18
d_call: TRBD1
clone_size: few
j_call: TRBJ1-5
cdr3_nt: TGTGCCAGCTCCATTGACAGGGCTCGCCTTAATCAGCCCCAGCATTTT
cdr3_aa: CASSIDRARLNQPQHF

v_call: TRBV28
d_call: TRBD2
clone_size: few
j_call: TRBJ2-1
cdr3_nt: TGTGCCACCCTAGCGGGCTCCTACAATGAGCAGTTCTTC
cdr3_aa: CATLAGSYNEQFF

v_call: TRBV19
d_call: TRBD1
clone_size: .
j_call: TRBJ2-2
cdr3_nt: TGTGCCAGTAGGGGGACAGGGGTCCACGGGGAGCTGTTTTTT
cdr3_aa: CASRGTGVHGELFF

v_call: TRBV11-2
d_call: TRBD2
clone_size: .
j_call: TRBJ2-7
cdr3_nt: TGTGCCAGCAGCCCAACAACACGGGGGGGCATCTCCTACGAGCAGTACTTC
cdr3_aa: CASSPTTRGGISYEQYF